Following are 11 T cell receptor beta chains from one sample sequenced in a study of blood T cell repertoires in COVID-19. Assay used: immunoSEQ multiplex PCR; TCRdb lists only in-frame clones, some missing. The sample gives about 470,000 clones, roughly nine tenths of which show up once; 0.7% is in the top ten. Input material: PBMCs or T cells enriched from blood (not recorded which). The origin of the receptors is a woman under 30 who had recovered from COVID-19.

The chain uses TRBV2 and TRBJ2-7, with TRBD2 matching 7 bases. Germline V gene lookup returns CDR1 SNHLY and CDR2 FYNNEI. Unmatched junction bases numbered 1, after V lost 6 bases and J lost 2 bases. This CDR3 spans 12 amino acids. DNA for the CDR3: TGTGCCAGCAGGGGGGGGACCTACGAGCAGTACTTC. It is translated as CASRGGTYEQYF.

This chain uses TRBV7-2 with TRBJ1-1, with D maybe TRBD1 (5 bases). From germline, CDR1 is SGHTA and CDR2 FQGNSA. Trimming shortened V by 5 bases and J by 6 bases, and 19 bases separated the two germline ends. The CDR3 runs to 15 residues. CDR3 loop: CASSPLPQGDPEAFF. The DNA for the CDR3 is TGTGCCAGCAGCCCTCTCCCTCAAGGGGATCCTGAAGCTTTCTTT.

This clone appeared once. This sequence joins TRBV2 and TRBJ2-5; TRBD2 matches 11 bases. The CDR3 length is 15 residues. V dropped 5 bases and J dropped 6; count of bases not matched to a gene: 8. Germline V lookup: CDR1 SNHLY, CDR2 FYNNEI. The CDR3 region has the DNA TGTGCCAGCAGTTATAGCGGGGGGGCCGGTCAGACCCAGTACTTC. It translates to CASSYSGGAGQTQYF. Filled out from reference TRBV2 and TRBJ2-5, the complete variable domain reads EPEVTQTPSHQVTQMGQEVILRCVPISNHLYFYWYRQILGQKVEFLVSFYNNEISEKSEIFDDQFSVERPDGSNFTLKIRSTKLEDSAMYFCASSYSGGAGQTQYFGPGTRLLVL.

The chain combines TRBV2 with TRBJ1-1; 7 nucleotides align to TRBD1. V lost 8 bases to trimming and J lost 1 base; unmatched junction nucleotides: 4. Germline loops: CDR1 SNHLY, CDR2 FYNNEI. The CDR3 extends over 13 amino acids. CDR3 DNA sequence: TGTGCCAGCGCCGGGACAGCGAACACTGAAGCTTTCTTT. It yields the protein CASAGTANTEAFF.

The chain combines TRBV19 with TRBJ1-4, with D unclear. The germline gives CDR1 LNHDA, CDR2 SQIVND (reference sequence). V dropped 2 bases and J dropped 8 bases, with 18 bases sitting between them. The CDR3 covers 16 residues. Written as DNA, the CDR3 is TGTGCCAGTAGTATAAGCGCACTGGAAGGAGGAGAAAAACTGTTTTTT. Its protein product is CASSISALEGGEKLFF.

The sample holds one count of this clone. The rearrangement links TRBV19 to TRBJ2-3; D unresolved. Trimming shortened V by 1 base and J by 1 base, and 6 bases separated the two germline ends. Germline V gene data show CDR1 as LNHDA and CDR2 as SQIVND (reference sequence). This CDR3 has 14 residues. CDR3 sequence: CASSIGAGTDTQYF. The CDR3, as DNA: TGTGCCAGTAGTATAGGGGCTGGCACAGATACGCAGTATTTT. Full variable domain (rest looked up from reference TRBV19 and TRBJ2-3): DGGITQSPKYLFRKEGQNVTLSCEQNLNHDAMYWYRQDPGQGLRLIYYSQIVNDFQKGDIAEGYSVSREKKESFPLTVTSAQKNPTAFYLCASSIGAGTDTQYFGPGTRLTVL.

The chain has TRBV25-1 and TRBJ2-5, with D possibly TRBD1 on 6 matching bases. The CDR3 runs to 16 residues. V gave up 2 bases and J gave up 7 bases, with 20 bases separating them. From germline, CDR1 is MGHDK and CDR2 SYGVNS. CDR3 DNA: TGTGCCAGCAGTGAAGTACGCACAGGGAACGTGGGGACCCAGTACTTC. Residues: CASSEVRTGNVGTQYF.

This chain joins TRBV7-3 and TRBJ1-1; D is unclear. Germline CDR1 is SGHTA and CDR2 is FQGTGA. The V end was cut by 1 base, the J end by 4 bases, with 7 bases between. CDR3 length: 13 amino acids. The CDR3 DNA reads TGTGCCAGCAGCTTAAAGGAGGGCACTGAAGCTTTCTTT. This codes for CASSLKEGTEAFF.

For the CDR3, the DNA is TGCGCCAGCAGCTTGGACGTCGTCCCCTCAGGAGAGCAGTACTTC. Protein sequence: CASSLDVVPSGEQYF. V usage is TRBV5-1 and J usage is TRBJ2-7; D not resolved. The CDR3 has 15 amino acids. V lost 0 bases and J 7 bases, leaving 17 bases between the germline ends. Looked up from germline, CDR1 is SGHRS and CDR2 is YFSETQ. Supplemented by reference TRBV5-1 and TRBJ2-7, the full variable domain reads KAGVTQTPRYLIKTRGQQVTLSCSPISGHRSVSWYQQTPGQGLQFLFEYFSETQRNKGNFPGRFSGRQFSNSRSEMNVSTLELGDSALYLCASSLDVVPSGEQYFGPGTRLTVT.

J is TRBJ2-3 and V is TRBV30; TRBD2 is a possible D gene (6 bases). Germline V CDR1 and CDR2: GTSNPN, SVGIG (reference sequence). Trimming removed 6 bases from V and 5 bases from J, with 12 bases in between. CDR3 length: 12 residues. The CDR3 region is CACRDSLDTQYF. As DNA, the CDR3 is TGTGCCTGCCGGGACTCCCTAGATACGCAGTATTTT.

This sequence joins TRBV6-5 and TRBJ2-1; no clear D gene. The CDR3 consists of 14 residues. The V end was cut by 0 bases, the J end by 5 bases, with 8 bases between. Germline CDR1 MNHEY, CDR2 SVGAGI. The CDR3 region has the DNA TGTGCCAGCAGTTACTCGGGCAGACACAATGAGCAGTTCTTC. This gives the protein CASSYSGRHNEQFF.